One and the same sample provided the 12 T cell receptor beta chains below, sequenced in a study of T cell repertoires in cytomegalovirus infection. MiXCR, applied by TCRdb to the reads, yields one record per CDR3 protein. The sample contains a few hundred thousand distinct CDR3 sequences, around 25% of which appear only once. The antigens for these receptors are not known. This material consisted of cultured PBMCs, taken from culture after CMV antigen stimulation. The receptors come from a human donor in good health (CMV status not recorded). Some clones in this sample may be carry-over from other donors' samples.

J is TRBJ2-1 and V is TRBV6-2 or TRBV6-3; 8 positions agree with TRBD2. Germline V gene sequence: CDR1 MNHEY, CDR2 SVGEGT. The CDR3 runs to 15 residues. The ends lost 6 bases at V and 6 bases at J; junction bases unmatched: 10. CDR3 DNA sequence: TGTGCCAGCAGGAAACTCAGCGGGAGAACCAATGAGCAGTTCTTC. As protein: CASRKLSGRTNEQFF.

This clonotype occurred many times. The chain uses TRBV4-1 and TRBJ2-5; 10 bases are a match to TRBD2. This CDR3 spans 16 amino acids. The V and J ends lost 0 bases and 13 bases, in that order; junction bases with no gene match: 14. Germline CDR1 reads MGHRA; CDR2 reads YSYEKL. CDR3 DNA: TGCGCCAGCAGCCAAGAAAGGATGTCGCTAGCGGGGGCTCGGTACTTC. Its protein is CASSQERMSLAGARYF.

This clonotype came up a few times. The chain employs TRBV24-1 and TRBJ2-1; 9 nucleotides line up with TRBD1. Trimming removed 7 bases from V and 7 bases from J; junction bases left unmatched: 10. This CDR3 spans 15 amino acids. CDR1 and CDR2 from the germline V gene are KGHDR and SFDVKD. This CDR3 reads CATRATGGGLNEQFF. DNA of the CDR3: TGTGCCACCAGGGCGACAGGGGGTGGTTTGAATGAGCAGTTCTTC.

This chain links TRBV6-8 with TRBJ1-1; no clear D gene. Trimming left V 4 bases short and J 0 bases short, with 6 bases between. Germline assignment: CDR1 MNHGY and CDR2 SAAAGT. CDR3 size: 13 residues. The CDR3 loop is CASSSAMNTEAFF. In nucleotides, the CDR3 is TGTGCCAGCAGTTCGGCAATGAACACTGAAGCTTTCTTT.

The genes are TRBV6-2 or TRBV6-3 and TRBJ2-7; 7 bases map to TRBD1. Germline-derived CDR1 and CDR2 are MNHEY and SVGEGT. The CDR3 spans 14 residues. V dropped 3 bases and J dropped 1; count of bases not matched to a gene: 3. The CDR3 region is CASSYRGQSYEQYV. CDR3 DNA sequence: TGTGCCAGCAGTTATAGGGGACAGTCCTACGAGCAGTACGTC.

This clonotype was seen a handful of times. The CDR3 sequence is CASSIRGRGFGETQYF. The CDR3 DNA is TGTGCCAGTAGTATAAGGGGCAGGGGGTTCGGGGAGACCCAGTACTTC. The chain is built from TRBV19 and TRBJ2-5; 7 bases are shared with TRBD1. Germline trimming cut 2 bases from V and 5 bases from J; bases unmatched to any gene: 11. The germline CDR1 and CDR2 sequences are LNHDA and SQIVND (reference sequence). CDR3 length: 16 amino acids.

The chain couples TRBV4-3 to TRBJ2-6, with a possible D match to TRBD2 (5 bases). Between the trimmed V and J ends, which lost 2 bases and 4 bases, there was a span of 12 bases. CDR1 and CDR2 from the germline V gene are LGHNA and YSLEER. The CDR3 runs to 16 residues. In DNA, the CDR3 is TGCGCCAGCAGCCAAACCTCTCCGGGGGGGGCCAACGTCCTGACTTTC. Encoded protein: CASSQTSPGGANVLTF.

This clonotype was recorded a few times. The V call is TRBV6-6, the J call TRBJ2-1, with D unresolved. Germline V CDR1 and CDR2: MNHNY, SVGAGI (reference sequence). V lost 2 bases and J lost 0, with 11 bases in between. This CDR3 contains 16 residues. The CDR3 here is CASSYPDYSSYNEQFF. The CDR3 DNA follows: TGTGCCAGCAGTTACCCGGATTACTCCTCCTACAATGAGCAGTTCTTC.

This clonotype was observed a few times. The rearrangement joins TRBV7-9 to TRBJ2-7; 9 bases line up with TRBD1. The CDR3 spans 14 residues. V lost 5 bases and J lost 5; bases outside the gene matches: 7. Looked up from germline, CDR1 is SEHNR and CDR2 is FQNEAQ (reference sequence). CDR3 bases: TGTGCCAGCAGCCAGCGACAGGGGGTGGACGAGCAGTACTTC. This gives the protein CASSQRQGVDEQYF.

This clonotype has a handful of counts. The rearrangement uses TRBV19 and TRBJ2-5; D could derive from TRBD1 or TRBD2 (5 bases each). CDR1 and CDR2 from the germline V gene are LNHDA and SQIVND (reference sequence). The CDR3 loop spans 15 amino acids. V was shortened by 10 bases and J by 2 bases, with 20 bases between the two germline ends. In nucleotides, the CDR3 is TGTGCCACTTCCTCGACCTGGGACCCTCAAGAGACCCAGTACTTC. This codes for CATSSTWDPQETQYF.

This chain uses TRBV28 with TRBJ2-7, with 7 bases matching TRBD2. CDR1 and CDR2 from the germline V gene are MDHEN and SYDVKM. CDR3 length: 14 residues. After removal of 5 bases from V and 2 bases from J, the junction contained 6 bases not matched to a gene. The CDR3 sequence: CASSPRGDPYEQYF. The CDR3 DNA reads TGTGCCAGCAGTCCCCGGGGGGACCCCTACGAGCAGTACTTC. The full variable domain, its missing parts supplied by reference TRBV28 and TRBJ2-7, is DVKVTQSSRYLVKRTGEKVFLECVQDMDHENMFWYRQDPGLGLRLIYFSYDVKMKEKGDIPEGYSVSREKKERFSLILESASTNQTSMYLCASSPRGDPYEQYFGPGTRLTVT.

Here the CDR3 DNA reads TGTGCCAGCTCACCACCGACACAAGAGACCCAGTACTTC. Protein product: CASSPPTQETQYF. The chain has TRBV18 and TRBJ2-5; D is uncertain. Between the trimmed V and J ends, which lost 0 bases and 2 bases, there was a span of 4 bases. CDR1 and CDR2 (germline): KGHSH, LQKENI. The CDR3 has 13 residues.